This TCR beta chain emerged from a study of siplizumab effects on memory and regulatory T cells. Study conclusions and caveats: Alloreactive sequences whose origin lay in unstimulated CD4+ memory cells were significantly reduced by siplizumab. The study found naive T cells seemingly more diverse than memory cells and seemingly major alloresponse contributors.

With respect to this clone: The antigen remains unidentified.

Assays examined around 100,000 TCR templates per sample. Profiling relied on immunoSEQ multiplex PCR, and the TCRdb table lists in-frame clones only, not all of them. The table lists more than 70,000 clones, more than 85% of them singletons. V shed 6 bases and J 6 bases; nucleotides not matched to a gene: 2. Looked up from germline, CDR1 is SGHTS and CDR2 is YDEGEE. The CDR3 totals 11 residues. This chain links TRBV5-8 with TRBJ1-2, with 7 positions matching TRBD1. Sequencing was carried out using CD8+ T cells sorted from blood. This receptor was obtained from a human donor in good health. CDR3 nucleotides: TGTGCCAGCAAGACAGGGCATGGCTACACCTTC. Amino acids: CASKTGHGYTF. Together with reference TRBV5-8 and TRBJ1-2, the CDR3 gives the full variable domain: EAGVTQSPTHLIKTRGQQATLRCSPISGHTSVYWYQQALGLGLQFLLWYDEGEERNRGNFPPRFSGRQFPNYSSELNVNALELEDSALYLCASKTGHGYTFGSGTRLTVV.